These 29 T cell receptor beta chains were sequenced from one sample in a study of T cell responses to AZD1222 COVID-19 vaccine. Here immunoSEQ multiplex PCR was the method, and the copy in TCRdb shows in-frame clones only, minus some. The sample contains about 100,000 clones, roughly 90% of which appear only once. Sequencing was performed on peripheral blood, taken on day 0 of AZD1222 vaccination. All receptors derive from an adult in good health.

This chain links TRBV20-1 with TRBJ2-2; no clear D gene. CDR3 length equals 14 residues. V lost 3 bases and J lost 1, with 9 bases in between. CDR1 DFQATT and CDR2 SNEGSKA come from the germline V gene (reference sequence). Here the CDR3 reads CSASWSENTGELFF. The CDR3 region has the DNA TGCAGTGCTAGTTGGTCAGAGAACACCGGGGAGCTGTTTTTT.

This clone showed up just a few times. CDR3 region: CASSGGTEYTEAFF. DNA for the CDR3: TGTGCCAGCAGCGGGGGGACTGAATACACTGAAGCTTTCTTT. The chain recombines TRBV9 with TRBJ1-1, with D possibly matching TRBD1 (5 bases). Germline-derived CDR1 and CDR2 are SGDLS and YYNGEE. CDR3 length: 14 residues. The ends were cut back, 3 bases at V and 3 bases at J, with 12 bases in the middle.

The chain carries TRBV18 and TRBJ2-2, with D uncertain. V was clipped by 3 bases and J by 1 base, with 9 bases between them. The germline CDR1 and CDR2 sequences are KGHSH and LQKENI. The CDR3 consists of 15 residues. CDR3: CASSPRSLNTGELFF. CDR3 bases: TGTGCCAGCTCACCCCGATCACTGAACACCGGGGAGCTGTTTTTT.

CDR3 coding DNA: TGTGCCAGCTCACCCGCCCCCGCGGGAGGCCTCAATACGCAGTATTTT. As protein: CASSPAPAGGLNTQYF. The chain has TRBV18 and TRBJ2-3, with 8 nucleotides matching TRBD2. CDR3 length: 16 amino acids. V dropped 3 bases and J dropped 7; count of bases not matched to a gene: 12. Germline-derived CDR1 and CDR2 are KGHSH and LQKENI.

CDR3 region: CASSYGGGNTIYF. The CDR3 DNA reads as TGTGCCAGCAGTTACGGGGGCGGAAACACCATATATTTT. The chain couples TRBV6-5 to TRBJ1-3; D might be TRBD1 (6 bases). V lost 2 bases, J lost 4 bases, and 6 bases lay in between. From germline, CDR1 is MNHEY and CDR2 SVGAGI. The CDR3 extends over 13 amino acids.

The chain uses TRBV29-1 and TRBJ1-1; no firm D call. This CDR3 region has 12 residues. Looked up from germline, CDR1 is SQVTM and CDR2 is ANQGSEA. V lost 3 bases and J lost 1, with 6 bases in between. Here the CDR3 DNA reads TGCAGCGTTGACTCAGGGAACACTGAAGCTTTCTTT. Amino acids: CSVDSGNTEAFF.

The chain links TRBV11-3 to TRBJ2-1; weak D call: TRBD2 (5 bases). V shed 4 bases and J shed 8 bases, with 15 bases lying between them. The CDR3 runs to 14 residues. In germline, CDR1 is SGHNT, CDR2 YENEEA. The chain's CDR3 is CASSYTSLGHEQFF. CDR3 bases: TGTGCCAGCAGCTACACTAGTCTCGGCCATGAGCAGTTCTTC.

This clone was detected only once. The chain is built from TRBV18 and TRBJ1-1, with TRBD1 matching 8 bases. The CDR3 runs to 14 residues. Germline trimming cut 5 bases from V and 5 bases from J; bases unmatched to any gene: 7. From germline, CDR1 is KGHSH and CDR2 LQKENI. Here the CDR3 reads CASSSQGAQTEAFF. Written as DNA, the CDR3 is TGTGCCAGCTCATCCCAGGGGGCGCAGACTGAAGCTTTCTTT.

The CDR3 coding sequence is TGTGCCAGCAGTGCCGGGGACACCCGCACAGATACGCAGTATTTT. Protein: CASSAGDTRTDTQYF. The chain employs TRBV7-3 and TRBJ2-3; D is possibly TRBD1 (6 bases). Germline-derived CDR1 and CDR2 are SGHTA and FQGTGA. The CDR3 runs to 15 residues. The ends were cut back, 6 bases at V and 1 base at J, with 14 bases in the middle.

V usage is TRBV5-5 and J usage is TRBJ1-3, with 9 bases fitting TRBD1. V shed 0 bases and J 4 bases; nucleotides not matched to a gene: 2. This CDR3 is 15 amino acids long. Per germline, CDR1 SGHKS and CDR2 YYEKEE (reference sequence). CDR3 in DNA: TGTGCCAGCAGCTTGGGACAGGGGGAAGGAAACACCATATATTTT. It is translated as CASSLGQGEGNTIYF.

V and J are TRBV19 and TRBJ1-5; D might be TRBD1 (5 bases). In germline, CDR1 is LNHDA, CDR2 SQIVND (reference sequence). V lost 1 base to trimming and J lost 1 base, with 11 bases between them. CDR3 length: 16 residues. CDR3 loop: CASSIGGGASNQPQHF. As DNA, the CDR3 is TGTGCCAGTAGTATAGGTGGAGGGGCGAGCAATCAGCCCCAGCATTTT.

As to this clone: Other DNA variants within this sample encode the same CDR3. This chain uses TRBV5-1 with TRBJ2-2; D is ambiguous. The CDR3 loop spans 13 amino acids. Deletions cut 0 bases from V and 6 bases from J, with 6 bases between. Per germline, CDR1 SGHRS and CDR2 YFSETQ. The CDR3 region is CASSLEGAGELFF. In nucleotides, the CDR3 is TGCGCCAGCAGCTTGGAAGGCGCCGGGGAGCTGTTTTTT. The full variable domain, rest sourced from reference TRBV5-1 and TRBJ2-2, is KAGVTQTPRYLIKTRGQQVTLSCSPISGHRSVSWYQQTPGQGLQFLFEYFSETQRNKGNFPGRFSGRQFSNSRSEMNVSTLELGDSALYLCASSLEGAGELFFGEGSRLTVL.

The chain couples TRBV6-6 to TRBJ1-5, with D possibly matching TRBD1 (6 bases). Per the germline V gene, CDR1 is MNHNY and CDR2 is SVGAGI (reference sequence). Trimming removed 5 bases from V and 6 bases from J, with 17 bases in between. This CDR3 has 15 residues. The CDR3 here is CASSLQGPGLQPQHF. In DNA form, the CDR3 reads TGTGCCAGCAGTCTACAGGGTCCGGGGCTTCAGCCCCAGCATTTT.

This chain connects TRBV7-8 to TRBJ1-1; 8 bases fit TRBD1. The CDR3 has 15 residues. V dropped 1 base and J dropped 4; count of bases not matched to a gene: 5. CDR1 is SGHVS and CDR2 is FQNEAQ in the germline V gene. In DNA form, the CDR3 reads TGTGCCAGCAGCTTAGGGACAGGGTCGAGCACTGAAGCTTTCTTT. Translating it yields CASSLGTGSSTEAFF.

Remarks on this clone: Other nucleotide sequences from this sample produce the same CDR3. This chain links TRBV11-3 with TRBJ1-1; D unclear. V was pared by 1 base and J by 1 base, with 4 bases between. Germline lookup yields CDR1 SGHNT and CDR2 YENEEA. The CDR3 runs to 13 residues. The CDR3 here is CASSLVQNTEAFF. As DNA, the CDR3 is TGTGCCAGCAGCTTAGTACAGAACACTGAAGCTTTCTTT.

This chain joins TRBV2 and TRBJ1-4; D perhaps matches TRBD1 (5 bases). This CDR3 region has 15 residues. Trimming removed 1 base from V and 0 bases from J, with 6 bases in between. Germline CDR1 and CDR2: SNHLY and FYNNEI. The CDR3 reads CASSEGGATNEKLFF. CDR3 sequence (DNA): TGTGCCAGCAGTGAAGGAGGGGCAACTAATGAAAAACTGTTTTTT.

The CDR3 reads CASRISGQVYNEQFF. The CDR3 coding sequence is TGTGCCAGCAGGATATCGGGACAGGTGTACAATGAGCAGTTCTTC. The rearrangement uses TRBV6-5 and TRBJ2-1; TRBD1 matches 8 bases. Germline V gene sequence: CDR1 MNHEY, CDR2 SVGAGI. V gave up 6 bases and J gave up 4 bases; unmatched junction bases: 8. The length of the CDR3 is 15 residues.

The table lists this clone with a few counts. The chain has TRBV7-9 and TRBJ1-2; 9 bases align to TRBD1. Trimming cost V 5 bases and J 7 bases; bases outside gene matches: 11. Germline V lookup: CDR1 SEHNR, CDR2 FQNEAQ (reference sequence). This CDR3 contains 15 residues. The CDR3 spells CASSGTLQGAGGYTF. DNA of the CDR3: TGTGCCAGCAGCGGAACCCTACAGGGGGCAGGTGGCTACACCTTC.

The chain employs TRBV6-1 and TRBJ2-7; possibly TRBD1 for D (6 bases). Germline lookup yields CDR1 MNHNS and CDR2 SASEGT. This CDR3 is 13 amino acids long. Trimming removed 1 base at V and 2 bases at J, with 6 bases between. The CDR3: CASSEGTAYEQYF. Here the CDR3 DNA reads TGTGCCAGCAGTGAAGGGACAGCCTACGAGCAGTACTTC.

This clone was counted once. V usage is TRBV10-3 and J usage is TRBJ1-2; no firm D call. The CDR3 runs 14 residues. Germline CDR1 reads ENHRY; CDR2 reads SYGVKD. V lost 0 bases, J lost 4 bases, and 9 bases lay in between. In DNA form, the CDR3 reads TGTGCCATCAGTGAGTCCCAAGGACTCTATGGCTACACCTTC. It codes for CAISESQGLYGYTF.

The V gene is TRBV5-1, the J gene TRBJ2-5; 12 positions match TRBD2. V shed 4 bases, J shed 5 bases, and the junction held 12 bases outside the gene matches. CDR1 and CDR2 from the germline V gene are SGHRS and YFSETQ. This CDR3 region has 17 residues. In DNA form, the CDR3 reads TGCGCCAGCAGCCTGGGACTAGCGGGCGATGGCTCTGAGACCCAGTACTTC. Protein sequence: CASSLGLAGDGSETQYF. The variable domain in full, completed from reference TRBV5-1 and TRBJ2-5, reads KAGVTQTPRYLIKTRGQQVTLSCSPISGHRSVSWYQQTPGQGLQFLFEYFSETQRNKGNFPGRFSGRQFSNSRSEMNVSTLELGDSALYLCASSLGLAGDGSETQYFGPGTRLLVL.

The rearrangement joins TRBV7-3 to TRBJ2-1; a possible D gene is TRBD2 (7 bases). V lost 0 bases, J lost 9 bases, and 12 bases lay in between. Looked up from germline, CDR1 is SGHTA and CDR2 is FQGTGA. The CDR3 runs to 14 residues. The CDR3 is CASSLTSGEGEQFF. CDR3 nucleotides: TGTGCCAGCAGCTTAACGTCAGGGGAGGGTGAGCAGTTCTTC.

V usage is TRBV6-5 and J usage is TRBJ1-6; D remains unclear. V was pared by 6 bases and J by 10 bases, with 4 bases between. The V gene's germline CDR1 is MNHEY and CDR2 SVGAGI. This CDR3 is 10 amino acids long. The CDR3 DNA is TGTGCCAGCAGGAACTCACCCCTCCACTTT. Translated: CASRNSPLHF.

The chain has TRBV7-3 and TRBJ2-2; 10 bases fit TRBD2. J was trimmed by 7 bases and V by 8 bases; bases with no gene match: 7. This CDR3 comprises 14 residues. The germline gives CDR1 SGHTA, CDR2 FQGTGA. Here the CDR3 DNA reads TGTGCCAGCGGAGCGGGAGGGCCCGGCGGGGAGCTGTTTTTT. Translation: CASGAGGPGGELFF.

This chain joins TRBV18 and TRBJ2-5, with D hard to call. The CDR3 is 14 residues long. Trimming removed 3 bases at V and 1 base at J, with 9 bases between. Germline V CDR1 and CDR2: KGHSH, LQKENI. CDR3 loop: CASSPGSAQETQYF. The CDR3 DNA is TGTGCCAGCTCACCGGGTTCAGCCCAAGAGACCCAGTACTTC.

The gene calls are TRBV15 and TRBJ2-2; D unresolved. There are 15 residues in the CDR3. Germline assignment: CDR1 LNHNV and CDR2 YYDKDF (reference sequence). V was pared by 0 bases and J by 7 bases, with 12 bases between. This CDR3 is CATSRDLQRSGELFF. The CDR3 nucleotides are TGTGCCACCAGCAGAGATCTACAGAGGAGCGGGGAGCTGTTTTTT.

This chain joins TRBV18 and TRBJ1-1; D remains ambiguous. Trimming took 4 bases from V and 1 from J, leaving 7 bases between them. The CDR3 contains 13 residues. CDR1 and CDR2 from the germline V gene are KGHSH and LQKENI. DNA for the CDR3: TGTGCCAGCTCACGTCAGCCGAACACTGAAGCTTTCTTT. Translating it yields CASSRQPNTEAFF.

This clone appeared a single time. The chain couples TRBV3-1 (or the pseudogene TRBV3-2) to TRBJ2-7; D uncertain. The CDR3 length is 14 residues. V lost 6 bases and J 2 bases, leaving 14 bases between the germline ends. Per the germline V gene, CDR1 is LGHDT and CDR2 is YNNKEL (reference sequence). CDR3 coding DNA: TGTGCCAGCAGTCCCGCCCCAGGTCCCTACGAGCAGTACTTC. Its protein product is CASSPAPGPYEQYF.

The chain employs TRBV18 and TRBJ2-5; D remains ambiguous. The germline V gene has CDR1 KGHSH and CDR2 LQKENI. Trimming took 3 bases from V and 5 from J, leaving 10 bases between them. The CDR3 has 13 amino acids. CDR3 DNA sequence: TGTGCCAGCTCACCGGCTGCCCGGGAGACCCAGTACTTC. Translation: CASSPAARETQYF. The whole variable domain, remainder taken from reference TRBV18 and TRBJ2-5, is NAGVMQNPRHLVRRRGQEARLRCSPMKGHSHVYWYRQLPEEGLKFMVYLQKENIIDESGMPKERFSAEFPKEGPSILRIQQVVRGDSAAYFCASSPAARETQYFGPGTRLLVL.